The clone carrying this T cell receptor beta chain showed up just once. The antigen remains unidentified. The sample belongs to a study of cytomegalovirus exposure and HLA in healthy donors. Findings of the study overall: Among TCR beta chains, those listed as cytomegalovirus-associated numbered about 150.

Method: immunoSEQ multiplex PCR; TCRdb's copy keeps in-frame clones and lacks some. In the table there are some 140,000 clones, approximately 92% of which are singletons. The germline V gene encodes CDR1 MDHEN and CDR2 SYDVKM. Trimming removed 2 bases at V and 1 base at J, with 3 bases between. The CDR3 contains 12 residues. Sequencing input: PBMCs. The chain combines TRBV28 with TRBJ2-7; the D is unclear. This receptor was identified in a woman younger than 35 in good health and CMV-seropositive. CDR3 amino acids: CASSLPSYEQYF. The CDR3 DNA sequence: TGTGCCAGCAGTTTACCGTCCTACGAGCAGTACTTC.